This T cell receptor (beta chain) was profiled in a study of T cells in Graves' hyperthyroidism and ophthalmopathy. This clonotype has a handful of counts. Amplification targeted TCR beta CDR3 regions from RNA transcripts. First-round RT-PCR targeting the TCR CDR3 was performed with the HTBI primer set. TCRdb called the multiplex PCR reads again in MiXCR, with one record for every CDR3 protein. The sample contains about 740,000 distinct CDR3 sequences, less than 15% of which appear only once. In germline, CDR1 is SGDLS, CDR2 YYNGEE. This CDR3 is built from 13 residues. V lost 6 bases, J lost 5 bases, and 12 bases lay in between.

The chain has TRBV9 and TRBJ2-1, with D unresolved. The origin of this receptor is a woman in her late teens or twenties with Graves' hyperthyroidism. Sequencing input: blood. In DNA form, the CDR3 reads TGTGCCAGCAAAAGTGGACGGGACAATGAGCAGTTCTTC. It codes for CASKSGRDNEQFF.